Detailed here is one T cell receptor beta chain. Its target antigen remains unknown. The sample holds no much larger clone one base away, and base qualities are not on file. The CDR3 regions of human TCRbeta chains were analyzed by immunosequencing. The paper's processing steps were these. Repertoire TCRs were checked for matches against a reference library of SARS-CoV-2-specific TCRs that had been generated using the MIRA antigen-specificity platform. Breadth was defined as the fraction of unique TCRs that were SARS-CoV-2-associated. Depth was defined as the fraction of total T cells that were SARS-CoV-2-associated. Using the MIRA data, each spike-specific TCR was assigned both to the spike region to which the TCR was reactive and to a CD4 or CD8 class. Log10-transformed breadth and depth values were compared by one-way ANOVA with Sidak's multiple comparisons tests. Entries here come from immuneACCESS through TCRdb and include only in-frame sequences with V and J called. Some clones fail to appear in such tables; in the studies checked, an unresolved V gene covers under half of the shortfall, and the cause of the remainder is unknown. V, J and clone size reflect that table, while D and trimming were determined from the DNA. Across this sample there are under 70,000 clones, with roughly 84% seen only once. The ten largest make up around 20% of the sample.

The record originates from a study of T cell responses to AZD1222 COVID-19 vaccine listed by TCRdb under 2021. As for the study more broadly: AZD1222 recipients given second doses at about 4 weeks or at about 12 weeks were pooled, since spike-specific TCR depth and breadth were not found to differ between the two schedules. Trial participants were enrolled into age subgroups of 18-55, 56-69 and 70-plus years, which contained approximately 150, 28 and 58 TCR-sequenced participants, respectively. A total of around 240 trial participants underwent TCR sequencing, of whom more than 200 had received two doses of AZD1222 and about 25 had received two doses of the MenACWY control vaccine. What the research found in general, with its limitations: Spike-specific TCR breadth and depth rose significantly after two AZD1222 doses compared with day 0 and with MenACWY recipients. Because no samples from the day 14 peak response were available, repertoires could be characterized only after the peak T cell response. Reportedly, almost half of the unique spike-specific TCRs recognized epitopes lying outside the regions that are mutated in the B.1.351 and B.1.1.7 variants. The vaccine-associated CD4 TCRs covered the entire spike protein, and the dominant responses fell in regions 160-218 and 743-854. Conclusions about previously exposed vaccinees are limited, since just six AZD1222 recipients were seropositive for SARS-CoV-2 at baseline. Participants were mostly white British and included more females than males, and it was suggested by the authors that clonal diversity may have been underestimated. The 56-69-year group was small, and its depth increase did not reach significance, likely because of low power.

The time point label, read with the paper, signifies: baseline before first vaccination. Vaccinee samples came from UK trials COV001 and COV002, including a single-blind randomized controlled phase 2/3 trial of AZD1222 (ChAdOx1 nCoV-19) in healthy adults. Trial participant PBMC samples were collected at day 0 and day 28 after the second dose for TCRbeta chain sequencing. CDR3 length: 14 amino acids, cysteine to phenylalanine. CDR3 DNA only is kept here, 42 bases in frame from base 1. Trimming costs V 0 bases and J 6 bases, and their ends lie 11 bases apart. The germline V gene (reference sequence) provides CDR1 LGHDT and CDR2 YNNKEL.

This sample comprised peripheral blood, obtained on day 0 of AZD1222 vaccination. The rearranged chain carries TRBV3-1 (or the pseudogene TRBV3-2) and TRBJ1-1, and TRBD1 may be the D gene, going by 5 matching bases. This receptor was obtained from an adult in good health. CDR3 region: CASSQDKGIPEAFF. The DNA sequence reads TGTGCCAGCAGCCAAGATAAGGGGATCCCTGAAGCTTTCTTT.